This T cell receptor beta chain was captured in a study of OX40 agonist ivuxolimab in advanced cancers. Study details: Patients were treated with ivuxolimab, an agonistic anti-OX40 (CD134) antibody.

The CDR3 totals 19 residues. The germline gives CDR1 ENHRY, CDR2 SYGVKD. Trimming at V came to 3 bases and at J to 1 base, leaving 9 bases not matched to a gene. TCRdb's copy holds only in-frame clones and misses some; the assay was immunoSEQ multiplex PCR. The sample shows over 95,000 clones, about 91% of them seen only once. The source was CD4+ or CD8+ T cells sorted from blood, collected in a trial of the OX40 agonist ivuxolimab. The clonotype was recovered from an adult with an advanced solid tumor such as melanoma, head and neck, liver or kidney cancer. The chain joins TRBV10-3 to TRBJ2-4, with 13 bases fitting TRBD2. DNA of the CDR3: TGTGCCATCAGTGAACTAGCGGGAGGGGTAAAGGGGGCCAAAAACATTCAGTACTTC. Protein sequence: CAISELAGGVKGAKNIQYF.